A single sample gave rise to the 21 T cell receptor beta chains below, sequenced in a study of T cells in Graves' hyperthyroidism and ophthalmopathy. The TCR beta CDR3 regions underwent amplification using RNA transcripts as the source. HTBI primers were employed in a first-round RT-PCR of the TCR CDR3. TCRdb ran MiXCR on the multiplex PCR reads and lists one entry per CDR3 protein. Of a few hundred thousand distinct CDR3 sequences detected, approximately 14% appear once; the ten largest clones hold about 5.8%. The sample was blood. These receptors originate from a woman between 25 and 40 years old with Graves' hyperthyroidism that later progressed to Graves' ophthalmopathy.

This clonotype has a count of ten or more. The CDR3 here is CASSLRRGGTGYTF. As DNA, the CDR3 is TGTGCCAGCAGCTTAAGACGCGGGGGGACTGGCTACACCTTC. V is TRBV11-3 and J is TRBJ1-2, with D tentatively TRBD1 (5 bases). The CDR3 totals 14 residues. Germline CDR1 reads SGHNT; CDR2 reads YENEEA. V lost 2 bases and J 7 bases, leaving 14 bases between the germline ends.

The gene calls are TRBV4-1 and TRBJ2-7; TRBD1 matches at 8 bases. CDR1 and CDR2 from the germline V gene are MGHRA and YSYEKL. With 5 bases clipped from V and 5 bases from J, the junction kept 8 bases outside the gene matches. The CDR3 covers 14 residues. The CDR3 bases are TGCGCCAGCAGCTCCTACGACAGGGGCCACGAGCAGTACTTC. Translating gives CASSSYDRGHEQYF.

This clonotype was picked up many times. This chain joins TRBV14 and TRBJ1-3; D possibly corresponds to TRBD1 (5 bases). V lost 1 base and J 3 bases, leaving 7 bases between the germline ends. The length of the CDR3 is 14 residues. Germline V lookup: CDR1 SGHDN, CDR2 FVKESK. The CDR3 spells CASSQAGGGNTIYF. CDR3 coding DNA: TGTGCCAGCAGCCAAGCCGGGGGTGGAAACACCATATATTTT. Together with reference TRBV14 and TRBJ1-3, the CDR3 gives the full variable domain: EAGVTQFPSHSVIEKGQTVTLRCDPISGHDNLYWYRRVMGKEIKFLLHFVKESKQDESGMPNNRFLAERTGGTYSTLKVQPAELEDSGVYFCASSQAGGGNTIYFGEGSWLTVV.

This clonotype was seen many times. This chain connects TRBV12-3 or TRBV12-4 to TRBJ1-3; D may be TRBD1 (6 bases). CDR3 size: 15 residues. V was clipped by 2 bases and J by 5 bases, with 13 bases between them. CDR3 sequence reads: CASSLLQGRRNTIYF. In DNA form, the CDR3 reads TGTGCCAGCAGTTTACTACAGGGTAGAAGAAACACCATATATTTT.

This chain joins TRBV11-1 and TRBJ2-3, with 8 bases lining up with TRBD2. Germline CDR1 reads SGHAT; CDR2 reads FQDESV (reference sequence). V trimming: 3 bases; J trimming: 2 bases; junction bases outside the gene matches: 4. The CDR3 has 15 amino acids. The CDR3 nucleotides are TGTGCCAGCAGCTTGACTAGCGACCTCACAGATACGCAGTATTTT. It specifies CASSLTSDLTDTQYF.

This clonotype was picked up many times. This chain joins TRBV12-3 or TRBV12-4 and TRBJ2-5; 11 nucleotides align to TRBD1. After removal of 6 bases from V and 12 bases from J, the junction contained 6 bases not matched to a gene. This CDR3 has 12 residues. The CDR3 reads CASSPLGQGEYF. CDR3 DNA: TGTGCCAGCAGCCCATTGGGACAGGGGGAGTACTTC.

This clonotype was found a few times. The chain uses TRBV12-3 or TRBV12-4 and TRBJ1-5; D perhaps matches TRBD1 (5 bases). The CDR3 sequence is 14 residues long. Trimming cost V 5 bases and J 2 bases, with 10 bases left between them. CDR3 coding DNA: TGTGCCAGCAGTCCCTGGGACGGCAATCAGCCCCAGCATTTT. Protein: CASSPWDGNQPQHF.

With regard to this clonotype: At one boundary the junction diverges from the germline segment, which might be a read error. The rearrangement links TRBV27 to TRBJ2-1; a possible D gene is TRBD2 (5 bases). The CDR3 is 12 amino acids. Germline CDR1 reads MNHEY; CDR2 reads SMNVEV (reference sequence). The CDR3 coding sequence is TGTGCCAGCAGAAGGACCGGGGTAGAGCACTTCTTC. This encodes CASRRTGVEHFF.

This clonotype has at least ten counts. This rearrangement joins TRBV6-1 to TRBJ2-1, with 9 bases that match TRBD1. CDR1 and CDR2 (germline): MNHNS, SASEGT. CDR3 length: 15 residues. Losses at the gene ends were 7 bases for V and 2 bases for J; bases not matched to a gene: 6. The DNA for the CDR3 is TGTGCCAGCAACGGAAGACAGGGGGCCTACAATGAGCAGTTCTTC. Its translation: CASNGRQGAYNEQFF.

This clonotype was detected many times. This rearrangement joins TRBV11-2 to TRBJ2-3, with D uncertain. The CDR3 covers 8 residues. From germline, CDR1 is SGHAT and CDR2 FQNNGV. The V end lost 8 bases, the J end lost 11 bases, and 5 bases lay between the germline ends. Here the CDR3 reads CASGRQYF. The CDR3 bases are TGTGCCAGCGGCCGGCAGTATTTT.

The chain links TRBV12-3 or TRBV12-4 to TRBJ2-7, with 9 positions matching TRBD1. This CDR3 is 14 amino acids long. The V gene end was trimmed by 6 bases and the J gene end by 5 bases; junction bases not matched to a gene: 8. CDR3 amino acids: CASSRGTGSHEQYF. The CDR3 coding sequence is TGTGCCAGCAGCCGCGGGACAGGGTCCCACGAGCAGTACTTC.

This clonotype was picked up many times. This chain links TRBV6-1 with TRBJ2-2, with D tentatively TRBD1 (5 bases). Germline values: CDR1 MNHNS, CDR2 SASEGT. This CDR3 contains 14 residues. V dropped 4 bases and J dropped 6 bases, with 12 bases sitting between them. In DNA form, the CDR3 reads TGTGCCAGCAGTGGGGCAGGGCCCCCCGGGGAGCTGTTTTTT. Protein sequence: CASSGAGPPGELFF.

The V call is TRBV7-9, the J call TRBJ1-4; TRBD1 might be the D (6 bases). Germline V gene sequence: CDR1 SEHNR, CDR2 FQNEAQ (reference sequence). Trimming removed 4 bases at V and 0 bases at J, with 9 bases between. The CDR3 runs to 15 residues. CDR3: CASSSDRTTNEKLFF. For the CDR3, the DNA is TGTGCCAGCAGCTCGGACAGAACAACTAATGAAAAACTGTTTTTT.

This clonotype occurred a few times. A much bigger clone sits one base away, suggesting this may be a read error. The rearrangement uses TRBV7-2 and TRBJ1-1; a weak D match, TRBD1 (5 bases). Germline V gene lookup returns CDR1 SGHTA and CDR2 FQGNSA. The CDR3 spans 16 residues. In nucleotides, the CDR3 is TGTGCCAGCAACTTAGGAGCAGGGCGATTGAACACTGAAGCTTTCTTT. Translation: CASNLGAGRLNTEAFF.

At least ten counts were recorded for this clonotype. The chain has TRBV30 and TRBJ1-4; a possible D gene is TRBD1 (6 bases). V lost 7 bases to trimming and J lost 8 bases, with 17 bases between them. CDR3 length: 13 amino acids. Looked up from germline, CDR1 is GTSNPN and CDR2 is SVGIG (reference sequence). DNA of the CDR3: TGTGCCTTCCTCACAGGGTACGGGGAAAAACTGTTTTTT. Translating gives CAFLTGYGEKLFF. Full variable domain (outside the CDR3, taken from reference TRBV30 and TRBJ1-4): SQTIHQWPATLVQPVGSPLSLECTVEGTSNPNLYWYRQAAGRGLQLLFYSVGIGQISSEVPQNLSASRPQDRQFILSSKKLLLSDSGFYLCAFLTGYGEKLFFGSGTQLSVL.

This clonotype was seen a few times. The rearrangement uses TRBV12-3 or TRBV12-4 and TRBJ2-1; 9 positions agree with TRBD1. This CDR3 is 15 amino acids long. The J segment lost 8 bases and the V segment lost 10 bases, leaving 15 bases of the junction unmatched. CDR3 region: CAISATGQGWDEQFF. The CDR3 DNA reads TGTGCCATCTCCGCCACTGGACAGGGGTGGGATGAGCAGTTCTTC.

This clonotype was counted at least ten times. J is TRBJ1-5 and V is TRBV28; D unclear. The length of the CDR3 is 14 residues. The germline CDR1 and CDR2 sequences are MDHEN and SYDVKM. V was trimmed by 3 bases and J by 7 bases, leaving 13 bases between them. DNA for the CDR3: TGTGCCAGCAGTTTTAAGTGGCAAGGGCAGCCCCAGCATTTT. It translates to CASSFKWQGQPQHF.

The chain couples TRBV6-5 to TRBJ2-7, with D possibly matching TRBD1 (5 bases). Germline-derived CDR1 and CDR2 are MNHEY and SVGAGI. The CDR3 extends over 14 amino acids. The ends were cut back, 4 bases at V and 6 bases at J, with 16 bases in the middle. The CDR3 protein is CASSSKTDISEQYF. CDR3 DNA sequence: TGTGCCAGCAGTTCGAAGACGGACATCTCCGAGCAGTACTTC.

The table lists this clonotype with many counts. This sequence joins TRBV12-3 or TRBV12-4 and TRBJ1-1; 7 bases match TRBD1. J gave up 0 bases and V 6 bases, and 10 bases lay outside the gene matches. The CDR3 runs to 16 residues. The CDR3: CASSNINRGLNTEAFF. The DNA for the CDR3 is TGTGCCAGCAGCAACATAAACAGGGGCCTGAACACTGAAGCTTTCTTT.

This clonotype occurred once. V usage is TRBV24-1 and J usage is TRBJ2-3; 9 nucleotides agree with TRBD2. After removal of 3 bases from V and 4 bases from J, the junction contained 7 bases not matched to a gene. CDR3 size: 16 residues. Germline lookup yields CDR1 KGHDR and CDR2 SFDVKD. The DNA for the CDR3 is TGTGCCACCAGTGATACTATAGCGGGAGTTGCAGATACGCAGTATTTT. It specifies CATSDTIAGVADTQYF.

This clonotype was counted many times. CDR3: CSVEGGIRDTQYF. Written as DNA, the CDR3 is TGCAGCGTTGAAGGCGGGATTAGAGATACGCAGTATTTT. The chain uses TRBV29-1 and TRBJ2-3, with D tentatively TRBD2 (6 bases). Trimming cost V 1 base and J 5 bases, with 10 bases left between them. This CDR3 contains 13 residues. Germline CDR1 SQVTM, CDR2 ANQGSEA.